This entry lists 2 T cell receptor beta chains sequenced from one sample in a study of Ad26.COV2.S vaccination and SARS-CoV-2 variants. Using immunoSEQ multiplex PCR, the repertoire was profiled, and TCRdb retains in-frame clones only, with some absent. The table records 300,000 to 400,000 clones, about 88% of them present only once. Treatment meaning: roughly 20 received Ad26.COV2.S at low or high dose, single or two shots; 5 received placebo; per-sample allocation not given. The investigators took samples on day 63 after the first vaccine or placebo injection. This sample comprised peripheral blood, obtained in a trial of Ad26.COV2.S vaccine versus placebo. These receptors were collected from a person aged 18 to 65 who received the Ad26.COV2.S COVID-19 vaccine or a placebo.

The chain recombines TRBV11-2 with TRBJ2-3; D is ambiguous. Germline CDR1 reads SGHAT; CDR2 reads FQNNGV. With 2 bases removed from V and 6 bases from J, the gap between germline ends came to 9 bases. CDR3 size: 13 residues. The CDR3 protein is CASSLLIGDTQYF. The CDR3 DNA reads as TGTGCCAGCAGCTTACTCATAGGGGATACGCAGTATTTT.

For the CDR3, the DNA is TGTGCCAGCAGGCAAGCCAGCGGGGGGGAAGAGACCCAGTACTTC. Translation: CASRQASGGEETQYF. The gene calls are TRBV6-5 and TRBJ2-5; 10 nucleotides match TRBD2. Germline CDR1 reads MNHEY; CDR2 reads SVGAGI. The CDR3 covers 15 residues. The V gene end was trimmed by 6 bases and the J gene end by 3 bases; junction bases not matched to a gene: 7.